These 26 T cell receptor beta chains were sequenced from one sample in a study of T cells in Graves' hyperthyroidism and ophthalmopathy. TCR beta CDR3 sequences were amplified from RNA transcripts. RT-PCR in the first round (using the HTBI primer set) targeted the TCR CDR3. TCRdb reanalysed the multiplex PCR reads using MiXCR and keeps one entry per CDR3 protein. The table shows more than 350,000 distinct CDR3 sequences, with nearly 15% occurring only once. The specimen sequenced was blood. Every receptor here comes from a woman aged 55 to 70 with Graves' ophthalmopathy.

This chain links TRBV27 with TRBJ1-6; 8 bases fit TRBD1. V trimming: 6 bases; J trimming: 7 bases; junction bases outside the gene matches: 14. The CDR3 loop spans 17 amino acids. Germline V gene sequence: CDR1 MNHEY, CDR2 SMNVEV (reference sequence). The CDR3 nucleotides read TGTGCCAGCAGCCTAATTTCCGGGACAGGATTAAATTCACCCCTCCACTTT. Translated, it gives CASSLISGTGLNSPLHF.

This clonotype was counted many times. This chain links TRBV10-3 with TRBJ2-3; possibly TRBD1 or TRBD2 for D (5 bases each). The V and J ends lost 0 bases and 4 bases respectively, with 14 bases between them. Germline loops: CDR1 ENHRY, CDR2 SYGVKD. The CDR3 spans 16 residues. The CDR3 sequence: CAISESAGSVADTQYF. The CDR3 DNA reads TGTGCCATCAGTGAGTCGGCAGGGAGTGTCGCAGATACGCAGTATTTT.

This clonotype was seen more than once but under ten times. The chain combines TRBV19 with TRBJ1-5, with D possibly being TRBD1 (5 bases). This CDR3 comprises 16 residues. Germline assignment: CDR1 LNHDA and CDR2 SQIVND (reference sequence). V lost 7 bases to trimming and J lost 4 bases, with 20 bases between them. CDR3: CASTLTATGRNQPQHF. As DNA, the CDR3 is TGTGCCAGTACCTTGACAGCGACGGGGAGAAATCAGCCCCAGCATTTT. Using reference TRBV19 and TRBJ1-5 for the parts outside the CDR3, the full variable domain is DGGITQSPKYLFRKEGQNVTLSCEQNLNHDAMYWYRQDPGQGLRLIYYSQIVNDFQKGDIAEGYSVSREKKESFPLTVTSAQKNPTAFYLCASTLTATGRNQPQHFGDGTRLSIL.

Worth noting for this clonotype: The junction and the germline gene differ at one end; a read error may be behind it. The gene calls are TRBV20-1 and TRBJ2-7; 10 nucleotides line up with TRBD2. CDR3 length: 13 amino acids. From germline, CDR1 is DFQATT and CDR2 SNEGSKA (reference sequence). The CDR3 DNA is TGCAGTGCCCCTCTAGCGGGAGACTACGAGCAGCACTTC. Translation gives CSAPLAGDYEQHF.

This clonotype was recorded at least ten times. V usage is TRBV5-1 and J usage is TRBJ1-1; D not resolved. Trimming stripped 0 bases from V and 1 base from J, with 10 bases between. CDR3 length: 15 residues. Germline assignment: CDR1 SGHRS and CDR2 YFSETQ. CDR3 bases: TGCGCCAGCAGCTTGGGGGTTGGTCGGAACACTGAAGCTTTCTTT. Its protein product is CASSLGVGRNTEAFF.

On this clonotype: A much larger clone differs from this one at a single base, so this may be a read error. The V and J genes are TRBV30 and TRBJ2-4; D might be TRBD2 (5 bases). The V end was cut by 5 bases, the J end by 4 bases, with 15 bases between. Germline V gene sequence: CDR1 GTSNPN, CDR2 SVGIG (reference sequence). This CDR3 is 14 amino acids long. CDR3: CAWAPPGSKNIQYF. CDR3 nucleotides: TGTGCCTGGGCCCCCCCGGGGTCGAAAAACATTCAGTACTTC.

On this clonotype itself: The junction does not match germline at one end; this may be a read error. V and J are TRBV6-1 and TRBJ2-1; weak D call: TRBD2 (5 bases). CDR1 is MNHNS, CDR2 SASEGT, per germline. The CDR3 is 12 residues long. The CDR3 loop reads CASGEGAVEQFF. CDR3 coding DNA: TGTGCCAGCGGTGAAGGAGCGGTTGAGCAGTTCTTC.

In this sample, this clonotype turned up many times. The chain is built from TRBV18 and TRBJ1-2; 11 bases fit TRBD1. Trimming at V came to 8 bases and at J to 3 bases, leaving 8 bases not matched to a gene. The length of the CDR3 is 15 residues. Per the germline V gene, CDR1 is KGHSH and CDR2 is LQKENI. The CDR3 DNA is TGTGCCAGCCAGGACAGGGGGCAGACGGACTATGGCTACACCTTC. It codes for CASQDRGQTDYGYTF.

For this clonotype: A much larger clone differs from this one at a single base, so this may be a read error. The V and J genes are TRBV11-2 and TRBJ1-1; possible D gene TRBD1, 6 bases. The CDR3 loop spans 14 amino acids. The V gene lost 5 bases and the J gene lost 4 bases, with 14 bases spanning the gap. From germline, CDR1 is SGHAT and CDR2 FQNNGV. The CDR3 spells CASSPTGRPTEAFF. CDR3 sequence (DNA): TGTGCCAGCAGCCCTACAGGGAGGCCCACTGAAGCTTTCTTT.

Many counts were recorded for this clonotype. The V and J genes are TRBV4-1 and TRBJ2-3; unclear D gene. The CDR3 covers 15 residues. Germline values: CDR1 MGHRA, CDR2 YSYEKL. V was trimmed by 4 bases and J by 1 base, leaving 12 bases between them. This CDR3 reads CASSRSPEGTDTQYF. In DNA form, the CDR3 reads TGCGCCAGCAGCCGTTCCCCCGAGGGCACAGATACGCAGTATTTT.

This clonotype was counted between two and nine times. This may come from a read error, since a much larger clone is one base off. The J gene is TRBJ2-1, the V gene TRBV20-1, with D perhaps TRBD1 or TRBD2 (5 bases each). The CDR3 consists of 14 residues. CDR1 is DFQATT, CDR2 SNEGSKA, per germline (reference sequence). V was shortened by 4 bases and J by 6 bases, with 16 bases between the two germline ends. This CDR3 is CSAIPGRGSNEQFF. The CDR3 nucleotides read TGCAGTGCTATTCCGGGACGGGGTAGCAATGAGCAGTTCTTC.

This clonotype was recorded many times. This chain links TRBV12-3 or TRBV12-4 with TRBJ2-1, with D possibly TRBD2 on 5 matching bases. The germline V and J ends were trimmed by 5 bases and 7 bases, with 9 bases remaining between them. The CDR3 loop spans 12 amino acids. The CDR3 sequence: CASSKGGNEQFF. DNA for the CDR3: TGTGCCAGCAGTAAAGGAGGAAATGAGCAGTTCTTC.

This clonotype has more than one count but fewer than ten. The chain has TRBV6-1 and TRBJ1-1, with TRBD1 identical over 12 bases. Germline values: CDR1 MNHNS, CDR2 SASEGT. The CDR3 loop spans 14 amino acids. Losses at the gene ends were 6 bases for V and 5 bases for J; bases not matched to a gene: 4. CDR3 amino acids: CASSRGQGATEAFF. The CDR3 DNA reads TGTGCCAGCAGCCGGGGACAGGGGGCAACTGAAGCTTTCTTT.

This clonotype was recorded many times. The CDR3 here is CASSLGGKGTQYF. The CDR3 region has the DNA TGTGCCAGCAGCTTAGGCGGCAAGGGGACCCAGTACTTC. V gene TRBV11-2 combines with J gene TRBJ2-5; no firm D call. The CDR3 extends over 13 amino acids. The germline V gene has CDR1 SGHAT and CDR2 FQNNGV. Trimming stripped 1 base from V and 7 bases from J, with 10 bases between.

Worth noting for this clonotype: The junction differs from germline at one of its ends, possibly a read error. The V and J genes are TRBV20-1 and TRBJ2-5, with a possible D match to TRBD1 (7 bases). The V gene's germline CDR1 is DFQATT and CDR2 SNEGSKA (reference sequence). CDR3 length: 16 amino acids. This chain's CDR3 is CSAPPGGRSFGEAQYF. CDR3 in DNA: TGCAGTGCTCCCCCAGGGGGGCGAAGTTTTGGAGAGGCCCAGTACTTC.

The CDR3 bases are TGCAGTGCCAGCCTGCCGGGACTACGCGGCGAGCAGTACTTC. Encoded protein: CSASLPGLRGEQYF. The chain is built from TRBV20-1 and TRBJ2-7; 7 bases are shared with TRBD2. The CDR3 is made up of 14 amino acids. CDR1 is DFQATT, CDR2 SNEGSKA, per germline (reference sequence). Unmatched junction bases numbered 14, after V lost 6 bases and J lost 6 bases.

The chain links TRBV29-1 to TRBJ1-4, with TRBD1 identical over 7 bases. The J segment lost 7 bases and the V segment lost 6 bases, leaving 8 bases of the junction unmatched. Germline CDR1 is SQVTM and CDR2 is ANQGSEA. This CDR3 is built from 13 residues. The CDR3 DNA sequence: TGCAGCGTACAAGGGGGCCGGGGTGAAAAACTGTTTTTT. Translating it yields CSVQGGRGEKLFF.

Many counts were recorded for this clonotype. The chain combines TRBV15 with TRBJ2-7; TRBD1 aligns across 7 bases. This CDR3 has 15 amino acids. Germline V CDR1 and CDR2: LNHNV, YYDKDF (reference sequence). J gave up 0 bases and V 4 bases, and 6 bases lay outside the gene matches. CDR3: CATSTETGSSYEQYF. In DNA form, the CDR3 reads TGTGCCACCAGCACGGAGACAGGGAGCTCCTACGAGCAGTACTTC. Filled out from reference TRBV15 and TRBJ2-7, the complete variable domain reads DAMVIQNPRYQVTQFGKPVTLSCSQTLNHNVMYWYQQKSSQAPKLLFHYYDKDFNNEADTPDNFQSRRPNTSFCFLDIRSPGLGDTAMYLCATSTETGSSYEQYFGPGTRLTVT.

This clonotype came up many times. The V call is TRBV12-3 or TRBV12-4, the J call TRBJ1-5, with 7 bases identical to TRBD1. Losses at the gene ends were 6 bases for V and 11 bases for J; bases not matched to a gene: 10. CDR3 length: 13 amino acids. CDR3 coding DNA: TGTGCCAGCAGCGGACAGGTGCGGGAAGCCCAGCATTTT. It encodes CASSGQVREAQHF.

The CDR3 loop reads CASSFEASPLHF. The CDR3 nucleotides are TGTGCCAGCAGTTTTGAGGCCTCACCCCTCCACTTT. This rearrangement joins TRBV12-3 or TRBV12-4 to TRBJ1-6; D unresolved. There are 12 residues in the CDR3. V lost 3 bases to trimming and J lost 10 bases, with 7 bases between them.

Ten or more counts support this clonotype. This chain uses TRBV18 with TRBJ1-1; D gene ambiguous. Trimming cost V 2 bases and J 4 bases, with 8 bases left between them. The CDR3 spans 13 residues. Germline V lookup: CDR1 KGHSH, CDR2 LQKENI. This chain's CDR3 is CASSPDQGTEAFF. Here the CDR3 DNA reads TGTGCCAGCTCACCAGATCAAGGCACTGAAGCTTTCTTT.

This clonotype was seen only a few times. The genes are TRBV19 and TRBJ1-3, with D maybe TRBD1 (5 bases). Germline V gene sequence: CDR1 LNHDA, CDR2 SQIVND (reference sequence). The V gene lost 6 bases and the J gene lost 0 bases, with 12 bases spanning the gap. The CDR3 loop spans 15 amino acids. DNA for the CDR3: TGTGCCAGTAGAAAAGACAGAGCCTCTGGAAACACCATATATTTT. Residues: CASRKDRASGNTIYF.

This clonotype turned up a few times. The chain employs TRBV5-1 and TRBJ1-3; D is undetermined. Trimming took off 6 bases at V and 0 bases at J, with 16 bases between the two ends. The CDR3 runs 16 residues. Germline CDR1 SGHRS, CDR2 YFSETQ. For the CDR3, the DNA is TGCGCCAGCACCACGGTGGACCTCGACTCTGGAAACACCATATATTTT. This codes for CASTTVDLDSGNTIYF.

This clonotype was seen ten or more times. The chain links TRBV7-9 to TRBJ2-7; possibly TRBD1 for D (7 bases). Deletions cut 4 bases from V and 5 bases from J, with 15 bases between. The CDR3 has 14 amino acids. Germline V gene sequence: CDR1 SEHNR, CDR2 FQNEAQ (reference sequence). The CDR3, as DNA: TGTGCCAGCAGCTCATCAGGGGGGTCGAACGAGCAGTACTTC. This gives the protein CASSSSGGSNEQYF.

This clonotype was seen a handful of times. The chain joins TRBV7-9 to TRBJ1-1; 9 bases are a match to TRBD1. The junction had 18 bases not matched to a gene; V was cut back by 4 bases and J by 6 bases. CDR3 length: 18 residues. Per germline, CDR1 SEHNR and CDR2 FQNEAQ (reference sequence). In DNA, the CDR3 is TGTGCCAGCAGCTACCCGGGACAGGGTGTAGGGCCTTTGCCTGAAGCTTTCTTT. Residues: CASSYPGQGVGPLPEAFF.

The table lists this clonotype with a few counts. This rearrangement joins TRBV12-5 to TRBJ1-5, with D possibly TRBD1 on 5 matching bases. This CDR3 is built from 13 residues. V was pared by 4 bases and J by 9 bases, with 13 bases between. In germline, CDR1 is LGHNT, CDR2 FRNRAP. The CDR3 DNA reads as TGTGCTAGTGGTTCCCTTTCCGGGGGGCCCCAGCATTTT. Translated: CASGSLSGGPQHF.